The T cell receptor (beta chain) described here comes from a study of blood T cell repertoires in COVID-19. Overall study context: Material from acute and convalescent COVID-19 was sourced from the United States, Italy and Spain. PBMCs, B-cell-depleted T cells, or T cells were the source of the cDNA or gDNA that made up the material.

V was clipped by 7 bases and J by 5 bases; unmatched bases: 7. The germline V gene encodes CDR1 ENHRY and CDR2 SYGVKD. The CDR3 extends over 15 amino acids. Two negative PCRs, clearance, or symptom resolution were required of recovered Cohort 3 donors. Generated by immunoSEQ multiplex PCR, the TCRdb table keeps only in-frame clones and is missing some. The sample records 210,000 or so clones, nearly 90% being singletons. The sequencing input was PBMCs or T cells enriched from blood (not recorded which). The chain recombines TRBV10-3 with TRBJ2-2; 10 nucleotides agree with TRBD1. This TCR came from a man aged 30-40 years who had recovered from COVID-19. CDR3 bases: TGTGCCATCATTGGCGGGACAGGGGAAACCGGGGAGCTGTTTTTT. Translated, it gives CAIIGGTGETGELFF.